The rows below give T cell receptor beta chains drawn from one sample of a study of naive CD8 T cells in extremely preterm neonates. Generated by immunoSEQ multiplex PCR, the TCRdb table keeps only in-frame clones and is missing some. Here the sample spans approximately 5,500 clones, over 95% being singletons. Source material: naive CD8+ T cells from blood. The origin of the receptors is a human donor in good health. The CDR3 runs from the conserved cysteine through the conserved F or W. Fields, in order: D gene, J gene, V gene, clone size, CDR3 protein, CDR3 DNA. A D gene is named only where the DNA matches it firmly. Expanded clones get a size class; other rows say once, few or many, or leave the size out.

. | TRBJ1-5 | TRBV27 | once | CASSSYTGSNQPQHF | TGTGCCAGCAGTTCGTACACAGGTAGCAATCAGCCCCAGCATTTT
TRBD2 | TRBJ2-7 | TRBV7-6 | . | CASSPTSGSYEQYF | TGTGCCAGCAGCCCGACTAGCGGGTCCTACGAGCAGTACTTC
TRBD1 | TRBJ2-2 | TRBV7-6 | . | CASSEGTANTGELFF | TGTGCCAGCAGCGAGGGGACAGCGAACACCGGGGAGCTGTTTTTT
TRBD2 | TRBJ2-2 | TRBV30 | few | CAWKTSGSTTGELFF | TGTGCCTGGAAGACTAGCGGGAGTACCACCGGGGAGCTGTTTTTT
. | TRBJ2-1 | TRBV5-6 | . | CASSSTTASIDNEQFF | TGTGCCAGCAGCTCCACGACAGCTTCAATTGACAATGAGCAGTTCTTC
TRBD2 | TRBJ2-7 | TRBV4-2 | . | CASSQASGSYEQYF | TGTGCCAGCAGCCAAGCTAGCGGCTCCTACGAGCAGTACTTC
. | TRBJ2-7 | TRBV7-9 | . | CASSLDRAPSYEQYF | TGTGCCAGCAGCCTCGACAGAGCTCCCTCCTACGAGCAGTACTTC
. | TRBJ2-1 | TRBV4-1 | . | CASSQAVVSGKEQFF | TGCGCCAGCAGCCAAGCGGTGGTCTCGGGGAAGGAGCAGTTCTTC
. | TRBJ2-1 | TRBV14 | . | CASSQTGYNEQFF | TGTGCCAGCAGCCAAACAGGATACAATGAGCAGTTCTTC
. | TRBJ2-7 | TRBV29-1 | . | CSVVAEVPYEQYF | TGCAGCGTTGTGGCAGAGGTCCCCTACGAGCAGTACTTC
. | TRBJ1-1 | TRBV5-1 | once | CASSSNTEAFF | TGCGCCAGCAGCTCCAATACTGAAGCTTTCTTT
. | TRBJ2-1 | TRBV29-1 | . | CSVRSGAEQFF | TGCAGCGTTCGGTCAGGGGCTGAGCAGTTCTTC
. | TRBJ1-1 | TRBV7-3 | . | CASSLSAGRTTEAFF | TGTGCCAGCAGCTTAAGTGCAGGGCGAACCACTGAAGCTTTCTTT
TRBD2 | TRBJ2-7 | TRBV5-4 | . | CASSFWTGRGDEQYF | TGTGCCAGCAGCTTCTGGACCGGCCGGGGGGACGAGCAGTACTTC
TRBD1 | TRBJ1-2 | TRBV28 | . | CASIRRDRVFDGYTF | TGTGCCAGCATCCGCCGGGACAGGGTATTTGATGGCTACACCTTC
. | TRBJ2-1 | TRBV11-2 | once | CASSSLERQGPNPPEQFF | TGTGCCAGCAGCTCCCTAGAACGCCAGGGCCCTAACCCCCCTGAGCAGTTCTTC
TRBD2 | TRBJ2-2 | TRBV30 | . | CAWKRAGEGYTGELFF | TGTGCCTGGAAGCGTGCGGGAGAGGGTTACACCGGGGAGCTGTTTTTT
TRBD1 | TRBJ1-4 | TRBV28 | . | CASSLFETGIATNEKLFF | TGTGCCAGCAGTTTATTCGAGACAGGGATTGCAACTAATGAAAAACTGTTTTTT